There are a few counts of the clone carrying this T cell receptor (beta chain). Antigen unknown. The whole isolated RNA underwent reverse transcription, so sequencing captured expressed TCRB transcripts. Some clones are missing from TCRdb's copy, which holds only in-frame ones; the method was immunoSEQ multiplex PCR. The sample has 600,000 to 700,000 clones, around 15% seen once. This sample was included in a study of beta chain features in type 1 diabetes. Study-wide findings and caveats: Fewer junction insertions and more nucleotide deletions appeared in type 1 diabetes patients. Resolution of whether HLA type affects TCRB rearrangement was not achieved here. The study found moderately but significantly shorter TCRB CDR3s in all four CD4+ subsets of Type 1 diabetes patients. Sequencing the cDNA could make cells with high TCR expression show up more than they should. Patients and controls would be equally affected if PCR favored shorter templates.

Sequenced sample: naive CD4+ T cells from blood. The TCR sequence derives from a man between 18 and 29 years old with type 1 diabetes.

CDR3 sequence (DNA): TGCGCCAGCAGCCGAGATCCGACAAGCTCAAACACCGGGGAGCTGTTTTTT. Translating gives CASSRDPTSSNTGELFF. The rearrangement uses TRBV5-1 and TRBJ2-2; D call uncertain. This CDR3 is 17 amino acids long. The germline CDR1 and CDR2 sequences are SGHRS and YFSETQ. V dropped 4 bases and J dropped 2 bases, with 18 bases sitting between them. Based on the CDR3 plus reference TRBV5-1 and TRBJ2-2, the full variable domain is KAGVTQTPRYLIKTRGQQVTLSCSPISGHRSVSWYQQTPGQGLQFLFEYFSETQRNKGNFPGRFSGRQFSNSRSEMNVSTLELGDSALYLCASSRDPTSSNTGELFFGEGSRLTVL.